This T cell receptor beta chain was sequenced in a study of brain T cells in children with intractable seizures. This CDR3 comprises 13 residues. V lost 8 bases and J lost 4, with 14 bases in between. The germline V gene encodes CDR1 SNHLY and CDR2 FYNNEI. Sequencing was performed with immunoSEQ multiplex PCR; in TCRdb, only in-frame clones are kept and a portion is missing. This table has just under 65,000 clones, around 96% appearing once. The chain couples TRBV2 to TRBJ2-5; D is perhaps TRBD1 or TRBD2 (5 bases each). The sequence was collected from a boy under two years old with focal cortical dysplasia and intractable seizures. The sample consisted of peripheral blood, taken at surgery. DNA of the CDR3: TGTGCCAGCGGAGAGGGGTATGGAGAGACCCAGTACTTC. It specifies CASGEGYGETQYF.